There are a few counts of the clone carrying this T cell receptor beta chain. It was with a sample-barcoded 5' primer and a J-beta primer mix that a second PCR of roughly 7 to 12 cycles was run. TCRdb fed the 5' RACE reads into MiXCR, producing one record per CDR3 protein. This table holds 600,000 to 800,000 distinct CDR3 sequences, more than 20% found once. The entry originates in a study of blood T cells in healthy people across ages. Germline assignment: CDR1 DFQATT and CDR2 SNEGSKA (reference sequence). V lost 3 bases, J lost 4 bases, and 12 bases lay in between. The CDR3 is made up of 13 amino acids.

The gene calls are TRBV20-1 and TRBJ1-1; D ambiguous. Specimen: blood. The clonotype was recovered from a man between 65 and 85 years old in good health. CDR3 sequence (DNA): TGCAGTGCTAGTTGCCGTGGGTGCACTGAAGCTTTCTTT. Translated, it gives CSASCRGCTEAFF.